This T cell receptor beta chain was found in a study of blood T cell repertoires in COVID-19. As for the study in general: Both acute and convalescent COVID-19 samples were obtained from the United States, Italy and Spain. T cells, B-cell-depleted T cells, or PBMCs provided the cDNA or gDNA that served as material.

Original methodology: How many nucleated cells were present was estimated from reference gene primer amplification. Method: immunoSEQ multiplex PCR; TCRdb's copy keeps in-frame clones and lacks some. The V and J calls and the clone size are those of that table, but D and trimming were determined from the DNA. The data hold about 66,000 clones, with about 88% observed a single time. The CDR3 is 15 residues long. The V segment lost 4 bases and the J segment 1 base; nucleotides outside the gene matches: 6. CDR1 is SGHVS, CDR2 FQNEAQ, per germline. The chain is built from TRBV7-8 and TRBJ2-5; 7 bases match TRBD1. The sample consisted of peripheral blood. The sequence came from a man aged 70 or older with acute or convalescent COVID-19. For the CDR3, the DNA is TGTGCCAGCAGCTCACCGACAGGGATCCAAGAGACCCAGTACTTC. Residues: CASSSPTGIQETQYF.